What follows is one T cell receptor (beta chain) and its context. Primers: 60 Vbeta forward and 13 Jbeta reverse. The data were produced by immunoSEQ multiplex PCR, yet TCRdb's version contains in-frame clones alone and is incomplete. In the table there are 100,000 to 150,000 clones, 80% of which are singletons. These data belong to a study of cytomegalovirus exposure and HLA in healthy donors. The CDR3 runs to 16 residues. Germline-derived CDR1 and CDR2 are MNHEY and SMNVEV (reference sequence). Trimming shortened V by 6 bases and J by 4 bases, and 18 bases separated the two germline ends. The source material was PBMCs. This TCR derives from a man aged 25 to 45 in good health and CMV-seropositive. This sequence joins TRBV27 and TRBJ2-2; D possibly corresponds to TRBD1 (6 bases). CDR3 in DNA: TGTGCCAGCAGCCTACAACCAGGGGTCGGCACCGGGGAGCTGTTTTTT. Protein sequence: CASSLQPGVGTGELFF.